The 21 T cell receptor beta chains below come from one sample, sequenced in a study of blood T cell repertoires in COVID-19. Sequenced by immunoSEQ multiplex PCR; TCRdb stores in-frame clones only, minus some. There are about 300,000 clones in the sample; around 86% occur only once, and less than 1.6% lies in the top ten. What was sequenced was peripheral blood. The receptors were sampled from a woman aged 35 to 49 who had recovered from COVID-19.

This clone was found once. The gene calls are TRBV6-5 and TRBJ2-5; TRBD1 is a possible D gene (6 bases). Per germline, CDR1 MNHEY and CDR2 SVGAGI. V gave up 6 bases and J gave up 3 bases, with 14 bases separating them. The CDR3 runs 14 residues. The CDR3 protein is CASSRKYREETQYF. The CDR3, as DNA: TGTGCCAGCAGCCGAAAATACAGGGAAGAGACCCAGTACTTC.

The V and J genes are TRBV12-3 or TRBV12-4 and TRBJ2-5; a weak D match, TRBD1 (6 bases). CDR3 length equals 12 residues. The ends were cut back, 5 bases at V and 7 bases at J, with 11 bases in the middle. In DNA, the CDR3 is TGTGCCAGCAGTATCAGGGGTTCGACCCAGTACTTC. Translating it yields CASSIRGSTQYF.

The chain joins TRBV3-1 (or the pseudogene TRBV3-2) to TRBJ1-3; 9 nucleotides line up with TRBD1. Per germline, CDR1 LGHDT and CDR2 YNNKEL (reference sequence). The CDR3 runs 14 residues. The trim removed 7 bases at V and 4 bases at J, leaving 5 bases unmatched. DNA of the CDR3: TGTGCCAGCACCCTGACAGGGGGGGGAAACACCATATATTTT. Amino acid sequence: CASTLTGGGNTIYF.

V gene TRBV19 combines with J gene TRBJ1-2; a weak D match, TRBD1 (5 bases). The CDR3 contains 13 residues. V was pared by 6 bases and J by 5 bases, with 13 bases between. Germline V gene data show CDR1 as LNHDA and CDR2 as SQIVND (reference sequence). The CDR3 sequence: CASSWGVGYGYTF. The CDR3 DNA reads TGTGCCAGTAGCTGGGGGGTTGGATATGGCTACACCTTC.

The genes are TRBV4-3 and TRBJ1-2; D may be TRBD1 (6 bases). V was clipped by 4 bases and J by 2 bases, with 11 bases between them. This CDR3 has 14 amino acids. Germline loops: CDR1 LGHNA, CDR2 YSLEER. CDR3: CASSPRDKNYGYTF. The DNA for the CDR3 is TGCGCCAGCAGCCCCCGGGACAAGAACTATGGCTACACCTTC.

The chain recombines TRBV6-1 with TRBJ1-6; perhaps TRBD1 as D (5 bases). V was clipped by 0 bases and J by 9 bases, with 15 bases between them. Looked up from germline, CDR1 is MNHNS and CDR2 is SASEGT. The CDR3 has 16 amino acids. The CDR3 reads CASSEAQGPSGSPLHF. CDR3 nucleotides: TGTGCCAGCAGTGAAGCGCAGGGCCCTAGCGGTTCACCCCTCCACTTT.

The genes are TRBV30 and TRBJ1-1; D might be TRBD1 (6 bases). Germline V CDR1 and CDR2: GTSNPN, SVGIG (reference sequence). V was clipped by 4 bases and J by 0 bases, with 9 bases between them. This CDR3 comprises 13 residues. CDR3 sequence reads: CAWTGHLNTEAFF. CDR3 coding DNA: TGTGCCTGGACGGGACATCTGAACACTGAAGCTTTCTTT.

The J gene is TRBJ1-6, the V gene TRBV5-1; D is undetermined. The V end was cut by 0 bases, the J end by 10 bases, with 8 bases between. CDR3 length: 13 residues. The germline V gene encodes CDR1 SGHRS and CDR2 YFSETQ. The chain's CDR3 is CASSLASRSPLHF. As DNA, the CDR3 is TGCGCCAGCAGCTTGGCATCCCGGTCACCCCTCCACTTT.

The rearrangement uses TRBV18 and TRBJ2-5; D perhaps matches TRBD1 (6 bases). Germline V gene data show CDR1 as KGHSH and CDR2 as LQKENI. The CDR3 length is 14 residues. The V end was cut by 3 bases, the J end by 3 bases, with 11 bases between. DNA for the CDR3: TGTGCCAGCTCACCTTTTCGGACAGAAGAGACCCAGTACTTC. This sequence encodes CASSPFRTEETQYF. Using reference TRBV18 and TRBJ2-5 for the parts outside the CDR3, the full variable domain is NAGVMQNPRHLVRRRGQEARLRCSPMKGHSHVYWYRQLPEEGLKFMVYLQKENIIDESGMPKERFSAEFPKEGPSILRIQQVVRGDSAAYFCASSPFRTEETQYFGPGTRLLVL.

The V gene is TRBV10-3, the J gene TRBJ1-1, with 9 bases aligning to TRBD1. V was pared by 3 bases and J by 0 bases, with 5 bases of the junction left unmatched. CDR3 length: 16 residues. Germline-derived CDR1 and CDR2 are ENHRY and SYGVKD. CDR3 amino acids: CAISETGGVMNTEAFF. In nucleotides, the CDR3 is TGTGCCATCAGTGAAACAGGGGGCGTCATGAACACTGAAGCTTTCTTT.

This chain connects TRBV11-2 to TRBJ2-1, with TRBD1 as a possible D gene (6 bases). CDR3 length: 14 residues. CDR1 is SGHAT, CDR2 FQNNGV, per germline. Trimming shortened V by 4 bases and J by 4 bases, and 11 bases separated the two germline ends. The CDR3 reads CASSSDRGYNEQFF. For the CDR3, the DNA is TGTGCCAGCAGCTCGGACAGAGGGTACAATGAGCAGTTCTTC.

This chain uses TRBV7-8 with TRBJ2-1, with 7 nucleotides matching TRBD2. The CDR3 totals 17 residues. Germline V gives CDR1 SGHVS, CDR2 FQNEAQ. The V segment lost 7 bases and the J segment 2 bases; nucleotides outside the gene matches: 14. CDR3 residues: CASIQWRGSGAYNEQFF. In DNA form, the CDR3 reads TGTGCCAGCATCCAGTGGAGGGGCAGCGGGGCCTACAATGAGCAGTTCTTC.

This clone occurred a few times. The chain carries TRBV4-1 and TRBJ1-4; D not certain. CDR1 MGHRA and CDR2 YSYEKL come from the germline V gene. This CDR3 has 17 residues. The V gene lost 4 bases and the J gene lost 0 bases, with 15 bases spanning the gap. The CDR3 protein is CASSRNPGRATNEKLFF. For the CDR3, the DNA is TGCGCCAGCAGCCGAAACCCTGGCCGTGCAACTAATGAAAAACTGTTTTTT.

This clone was counted between two and nine times. V and J are TRBV7-2 and TRBJ1-6, with a possible D match to TRBD1 (6 bases). CDR1 and CDR2 (germline): SGHTA, FQGNSA. The ends were cut back, 1 base at V and 9 bases at J, with 13 bases in the middle. The CDR3 length is 15 residues. CDR3 sequence: CASSLVGRGGSPLHF. The CDR3 DNA is TGTGCCAGCAGCTTAGTTGGCAGGGGCGGTTCACCCCTCCACTTT.

The chain joins TRBV9 to TRBJ1-2; D possibly corresponds to TRBD1 (6 bases). This CDR3 is 14 amino acids long. The V end was cut by 4 bases, the J end by 7 bases, with 17 bases between. Looked up from germline, CDR1 is SGDLS and CDR2 is YYNGEE. The CDR3: CASSFGTGSRGYTF. CDR3 sequence (DNA): TGTGCCAGCAGCTTCGGAACAGGGTCCCGTGGCTACACCTTC.

This chain joins TRBV19 and TRBJ1-5; 7 bases map to TRBD1. The J segment lost 6 bases and the V segment lost 6 bases, leaving 5 bases of the junction unmatched. The germline V gene encodes CDR1 LNHDA and CDR2 SQIVND (reference sequence). CDR3 length equals 13 residues. The CDR3 nucleotides read TGTGCCAGTAGCGACAGGGCTGGTCAGCCCCAGCATTTT. Translating gives CASSDRAGQPQHF.

The V call is TRBV19, the J call TRBJ1-2, with 7 nucleotides matching TRBD1. Trimming at V came to 6 bases and at J to 4 bases, leaving 5 bases not matched to a gene. From germline, CDR1 is LNHDA and CDR2 SQIVND (reference sequence). The CDR3 length is 13 residues. CDR3 sequence reads: CASRLQGIYGYTF. The CDR3 DNA sequence: TGTGCCAGTAGACTACAGGGGATCTATGGCTACACCTTC.

This chain joins TRBV9 and TRBJ2-5, with D unclear. This CDR3 is built from 14 residues. The V end was cut by 0 bases, the J end by 1 base, with 7 bases between. The germline gives CDR1 SGDLS, CDR2 YYNGEE. The CDR3 region has the DNA TGTGCCAGCAGCGTAGTTAACTCCCAAGAGACCCAGTACTTC. This translates into CASSVVNSQETQYF.

The V gene is TRBV10-2, the J gene TRBJ1-4; D might be TRBD1 (5 bases). CDR3 length equals 15 residues. Deletions cut 7 bases from V and 8 bases from J, with 20 bases between. Germline assignment: CDR1 WSHSY and CDR2 SAAADI. The CDR3 DNA follows: TGCGCCAGCAAACGGGGGGGACCCTTCGGGGAAAAACTGTTTTTT. Translation: CASKRGGPFGEKLFF.

The chain couples TRBV6-1 to TRBJ1-4; 9 bases are a match to TRBD1. CDR3 size: 18 residues. Per germline, CDR1 MNHNS and CDR2 SASEGT. The ends lost 0 bases at V and 8 bases at J; junction bases unmatched: 13. The CDR3 DNA reads TGTGCCAGCAGTGAAGCTAGGGGACAGGGTGTTAAGGGGGAAAAACTGTTTTTT. It is translated as CASSEARGQGVKGEKLFF.

The chain couples TRBV3-1 (or the pseudogene TRBV3-2) to TRBJ2-2; TRBD2 matches 13 bases. The CDR3 contains 18 residues. With 5 bases clipped from V and 1 base from J, the junction kept 7 bases outside the gene matches. The V gene's germline CDR1 is LGHDT and CDR2 YNNKEL (reference sequence). The CDR3 sequence: CASSSGLAGAQNTGELFF. The CDR3 bases are TGTGCCAGCAGCTCTGGACTAGCGGGGGCGCAGAACACCGGGGAGCTGTTTTTT.